The clone carrying this T cell receptor beta chain was seen once. This entry is derived from a study of blood T cell repertoires in COVID-19. Study-level information: COVID-19 samples, acute and convalescent, were from the United States, Italy and Spain. The cDNA or gDNA used as material had been derived from T cells, B-cell-depleted T cells, or PBMCs.

Source study methods: Amplification from reference gene primers served as the basis for estimated nucleated cell counts. Generated by immunoSEQ multiplex PCR, the TCRdb table keeps only in-frame clones and is missing some. Clone size and V and J calls were adopted from that table, with D and trimming inferred from the DNA. Among 260,000 or so clones listed, 81% were seen once. V was pared by 7 bases and J by 2 bases, with 15 bases of the junction left unmatched. From germline, CDR1 is MNHEY and CDR2 SMNVEV (reference sequence). This CDR3 contains 18 residues. This TCR was recovered from a woman of 80 years or more with COVID-19, enrolled during active disease. The chain couples TRBV27 to TRBJ1-5, with 9 bases aligning to TRBD1. The sequencing sample was made of peripheral blood. CDR3 coding DNA: TGTGCCAGCACCCCCCGGGGGACAGGGTATTTCGGCAATCAGCCCCAGCATTTT. Protein sequence: CASTPRGTGYFGNQPQHF.